These T cell receptor beta chains were read from a single sample in a study of cytomegalovirus exposure and HLA in healthy donors. Clones were sequenced by immunoSEQ multiplex PCR, and TCRdb holds only the in-frame ones, with some missing. The repertoire holds some 150,000 clones, with roughly four fifths as singletons. Material for sequencing was PBMCs. These TCRs come from a man between 18 and 35 years old in good health and CMV-seropositive. CDR3s leave out the opening cysteine and the closing phenylalanine or tryptophan.

>TRBJ1-1|TRBV18
ASSPPQGGGTEAF
>TRBJ2-5|TRBV2
ASTPGRETQY
>TRBJ2-5|TRBV7-9
ASSLGQGWETQY
>TRBJ2-3|TRBV6-1
ASRLASTGTDTQY
>TRBJ2-6|TRBV6-1
ASSARGARGANVLT
>TRBJ2-3|TRBV27
ASDTCSTDTQY
>TRBJ2-7|TRBV6-5
ASSYGGAYGQY
>TRBJ2-3|TRBV5-1
ASSLAQGIRADTQY
>TRBJ2-7|TRBV28
ASSVPGGHEQY
>TRBJ1-4|TRBV29-1
SVRPGQEFSTNEKLF
>TRBJ2-7|TRBV7-9
ASSATGGLGEQY
>TRBJ2-5|TRBV6-5
ASSYAGDGTQY
>TRBJ1-5|TRBV4-1
ASSTGTPNQPQH
>TRBJ2-5|TRBV7-9
ASSPAGGRAQETQY